This T cell receptor beta chain was found in a study of blood T cell repertoires in COVID-19. Overall study context: Sites across the United States, Italy and Spain contributed samples from acute and convalescent COVID-19.

Clones were sequenced by immunoSEQ multiplex PCR, and TCRdb holds only the in-frame ones, with some missing. Counted here are fewer than 300,000 clones, more than 75% occurring once; the ten biggest clones make up around 10%. CDR1 is SQVTM, CDR2 ANQGSEA, per germline. With 2 bases removed from V and 6 bases from J, the gap between germline ends came to 11 bases. CDR3 length equals 13 residues. The sample consisted of peripheral blood. The chain links TRBV29-1 to TRBJ2-1; D uncertain. The origin of this receptor is a man aged 40-49 years who had recovered from COVID-19. DNA of the CDR3: TGCAGCGTTGAAATATCCAGATTCAATGAGCAGTTCTTC. Translated: CSVEISRFNEQFF.